The rows below give T cell receptor beta chains drawn from one sample of a study of CD8 T cells in ankylosing spondylitis. From the 5' RACE reads, TCRdb called clonotypes with MiXCR, one entry per CDR3 protein. The sample holds around 890,000 distinct CDR3 sequences; roughly 12% are singletons and the top ten take 0.51%. Sequenced input: blood, either unsorted or a sorted T cell fraction (not recorded which). These receptors all stem from a male donor with ankylosing spondylitis. Each CDR3 is given with its conserved first and last residue. A D gene is named only where the DNA matches it firmly. Clone size is stated in some rows and not others, as once, few, many or a class when expanded.

cdr3_aa: CASRSHKGEGEAFF; cdr3_nt: TGTGCAAGTCGCTCCCACAAGGGCGAGGGTGAAGCTTTCTTT; j_call: TRBJ1-1; v_call: TRBV12-2; d_call: -; clone_size: -
cdr3_aa: CASSLARDGEGTF; cdr3_nt: TGTGCCAGCAGCTTAGCGCGCGACGGAGAAGGCACCTTC; j_call: TRBJ1-2; v_call: TRBV7-2; d_call: -; clone_size: -
cdr3_aa: CASSLLGASTEAFF; cdr3_nt: TGTGCCAGCAGTTTACTGGGGGCGAGCACTGAAGCTTTCTTT; j_call: TRBJ1-1; v_call: TRBV28; d_call: -; clone_size: -
cdr3_aa: CASRWTGGGEKLFF; cdr3_nt: TGCGCCAGCAGGTGGACAGGGGGAGGCGAAAAACTGTTTTTT; j_call: TRBJ1-4; v_call: TRBV10-2; d_call: TRBD1; clone_size: -
cdr3_aa: CASSSTVTGDRRFRGYTF; cdr3_nt: TGTGCCAGCAGTTCAACCGTTACAGGGGACCGTCGCTTTCGGGGCTACACCTTC; j_call: TRBJ1-2; v_call: TRBV28; d_call: TRBD1; clone_size: few
cdr3_aa: CASSLDGRADTQYF; cdr3_nt: TGTGCCAGCAGCTTAGATGGTAGGGCAGATACGCAGTATTTT; j_call: TRBJ2-3; v_call: TRBV7-3; d_call: -; clone_size: -
cdr3_aa: CASSFGDRSNTEAFF; cdr3_nt: TGTGCCAGCAGCTTTGGTGACAGAAGCAACACTGAAGCTTTCTTT; j_call: TRBJ1-1; v_call: TRBV5-4; d_call: -; clone_size: -
cdr3_aa: CASRGTGQNYEQYF; cdr3_nt: TGTGCCAGCAGAGGGACAGGACAGAACTACGAGCAGTACTTC; j_call: TRBJ2-7; v_call: TRBV6-1; d_call: TRBD1; clone_size: -
cdr3_aa: CASSSGQGVWNEQYF; cdr3_nt: TGCGCCAGCAGCTCTGGACAGGGGGTGTGGAACGAGCAGTACTTC; j_call: TRBJ2-7; v_call: TRBV5-1; d_call: TRBD1; clone_size: -
cdr3_aa: CASSRGDRANDGYTF; cdr3_nt: TGTGCCAGCAGTAGGGGGGACAGGGCGAACGATGGCTACACCTTC; j_call: TRBJ1-2; v_call: TRBV28; d_call: TRBD1; clone_size: few
cdr3_aa: CASSLFETAYEQYF; cdr3_nt: TGTGCCAGCAGTCTTTTCGAGACAGCCTACGAGCAGTACTTC; j_call: TRBJ2-7; v_call: TRBV16; d_call: -; clone_size: many
cdr3_aa: CSVGGHPYGYTF; cdr3_nt: TGCAGCGTGGGGGGACACCCCTATGGCTACACCTTC; j_call: TRBJ1-2; v_call: TRBV29-1; d_call: -; clone_size: many
cdr3_aa: CASSARSRNNSPLHF; cdr3_nt: TGTGCCAGCAGCGCCAGAAGTCGGAATAATTCACCCCTCCACTTT; j_call: TRBJ1-6; v_call: TRBV7-2; d_call: -; clone_size: few
cdr3_aa: CSVEGSGRETQYF; cdr3_nt: TGCAGCGTTGAAGGATCAGGGCGGGAGACCCAGTACTTC; j_call: TRBJ2-5; v_call: TRBV29-1; d_call: -; clone_size: many
cdr3_aa: CASSSLAGVYGYTF; cdr3_nt: TGCGCCAGCAGCTCCCTCGCGGGAGTCTATGGCTACACCTTC; j_call: TRBJ1-2; v_call: TRBV5-1; d_call: -; clone_size: few
cdr3_aa: CSATEGSGRYEQYF; cdr3_nt: TGCAGTGCGACTGAGGGGAGCGGGAGATACGAGCAGTACTTC; j_call: TRBJ2-7; v_call: TRBV20-1; d_call: TRBD2; clone_size: few
cdr3_aa: CASSYSGGLEAFF; cdr3_nt: TGTGCCAGCAGTTACTCAGGGGGGCTCGAAGCTTTCTTT; j_call: TRBJ1-1; v_call: TRBV6-5; d_call: -; clone_size: -
cdr3_aa: CASSKAGPSLASPYNEQFF; cdr3_nt: TGTGCCAGCAGCAAAGCTGGCCCTAGTCTAGCGAGCCCCTACAATGAGCAGTTCTTC; j_call: TRBJ2-1; v_call: TRBV21-1; d_call: -; clone_size: few
cdr3_aa: CASSPRISSRNTEAFF; cdr3_nt: TGTGCCAGCAGCCCCCGGATAAGTTCACGGAACACTGAAGCTTTCTTT; j_call: TRBJ1-1; v_call: TRBV7-9; d_call: -; clone_size: -
cdr3_aa: CASTSTGSYTEAFF; cdr3_nt: TGTGCCAGCACCTCGACAGGTTCCTACACTGAAGCTTTCTTT; j_call: TRBJ1-1; v_call: TRBV11-2; d_call: -; clone_size: few
cdr3_aa: CASSQESAGNTDTQYF; cdr3_nt: TGCGCCAGCAGCCAAGAGTCGGCGGGGAACACAGATACGCAGTATTTT; j_call: TRBJ2-3; v_call: TRBV4-3; d_call: -; clone_size: -
cdr3_aa: CSARRPWDANEQFF; cdr3_nt: TGCAGTGCTAGACGGCCTTGGGACGCCAATGAGCAGTTCTTC; j_call: TRBJ2-1; v_call: TRBV20-1; d_call: -; clone_size: -
cdr3_aa: CASSYRTGGEGGELFF; cdr3_nt: TGCGCCAGCAGCTACCGGACAGGGGGCGAGGGCGGGGAGCTGTTTTTT; j_call: TRBJ2-2; v_call: TRBV5-1; d_call: TRBD1; clone_size: -
cdr3_aa: CASSPPAGPYEQYF; cdr3_nt: TGTGCCAGCTCACCACCGGCAGGGCCCTACGAGCAGTACTTC; j_call: TRBJ2-7; v_call: TRBV18; d_call: -; clone_size: -
cdr3_aa: CSASLPRMGEKLFF; cdr3_nt: TGCAGTGCTAGCCTACCTCGGATGGGTGAAAAACTGTTTTTT; j_call: TRBJ1-4; v_call: TRBV20-1; d_call: -; clone_size: few
cdr3_aa: CASSYGRREGKNIQYF; cdr3_nt: TGTGCCAGCAGCTACGGACGCAGGGAGGGAAAAAACATTCAGTACTTC; j_call: TRBJ2-4; v_call: TRBV7-2; d_call: TRBD2; clone_size: -
cdr3_aa: CASSQDFTTGEQFF; cdr3_nt: TGCGCCAGCAGCCAAGATTTCACTACCGGTGAGCAGTTCTTC; j_call: TRBJ2-1; v_call: TRBV4-3; d_call: -; clone_size: few
cdr3_aa: CASTQYRDPQETQYF; cdr3_nt: TGTGCCAGCACCCAATATAGGGACCCTCAAGAGACCCAGTACTTC; j_call: TRBJ2-5; v_call: TRBV6-1; d_call: -; clone_size: few
cdr3_aa: CASSQRQGAGQPQHF; cdr3_nt: TGTGCCAGCAGCCAAAGACAGGGGGCCGGGCAGCCCCAGCATTTT; j_call: TRBJ1-5; v_call: TRBV6-1; d_call: TRBD1; clone_size: -
cdr3_aa: CASSFGSGTVTYEQYF; cdr3_nt: TGTGCCAGCAGTTTCGGAAGCGGGACGGTGACCTACGAGCAGTACTTC; j_call: TRBJ2-7; v_call: TRBV12-3/TRBV12-4; d_call: TRBD2; clone_size: many